The rows below give T cell receptor beta chains drawn from one sample of a study of T cell responses to AZD1222 COVID-19 vaccine. TCRdb's copy holds only in-frame clones and misses some; the assay was immunoSEQ multiplex PCR. This repertoire shows about 94,000 clones, around 85% found once; its top ten account for roughly 4.5%. The sequencing here drew on peripheral blood, taken 28 days after the second AZD1222 dose. The receptors here all came from an adult who received the AZD1222 COVID-19 vaccine. CDR3s include the opening cysteine and the closing phenylalanine or tryptophan. Each record gives: CDR3 protein, V gene, J gene.

CASTLSGILSGNTIYF,TRBV28,TRBJ1-3
CASSLRNNKFF,TRBV5-8,TRBJ2-1
CASSAGQGGTYSNQPQHF,TRBV19,TRBJ1-5
CASSAQQGREQYF,TRBV19,TRBJ2-7
CATSDSLSGGVNTGELFF,TRBV24-1,TRBJ2-2
CASSLGSLGGGSTDTQYF,TRBV5-1,TRBJ2-3
CAWSVKNTEAFF,TRBV30,TRBJ1-1
CSADTGTSYEQYF,TRBV29-1,TRBJ2-7
CASSYAILTGANTGELFF,TRBV6-2/TRBV6-3,TRBJ2-2
CASSLAGGAGTQETQYF,TRBV28,TRBJ2-5
CASSHPGTDLSGNTIYF,TRBV4-1,TRBJ1-3
CASSFRGVIYEQYF,TRBV7-2,TRBJ2-7
CSVESRGPNYGYTF,TRBV29-1,TRBJ1-2
CASSNPWRQGIRQPQHF,TRBV19,TRBJ1-5
CAISEGGWSYEQYF,TRBV10-3,TRBJ2-7
CASSSSQGAEQYF,TRBV7-6,TRBJ2-7
CATLSGGEETQYF,TRBV15,TRBJ2-5
CATRAIYSYEQYF,TRBV2,TRBJ2-7
CASLRGGKDIYGYTF,TRBV3-1/TRBV3-2,TRBJ1-2
CAISLAGVGEQYF,TRBV10-3,TRBJ2-7
CASSTGLAGADTQYF,TRBV5-1,TRBJ2-3
CASSPTGGAYTGELFF,TRBV5-1,TRBJ2-2
CASSPGGNTGELFF,TRBV13,TRBJ2-2
CASKGTGSGPLHF,TRBV2,TRBJ1-6
CASSHKEGADLANYGYTF,TRBV6-2/TRBV6-3,TRBJ1-2
CASRGSSTDTQYF,TRBV2,TRBJ2-3
CASSSVRDYGYTF,TRBV6-6,TRBJ1-2
CASSPSGFSYEQYF,TRBV28,TRBJ2-7
CASSFSQGLSYGYTF,TRBV27,TRBJ1-2
CASSILAGGGYEQFF,TRBV19,TRBJ2-1
CALGQAYNEQFF,TRBV30,TRBJ2-1
CAWRNSGGQADTQYF,TRBV30,TRBJ2-3
CAFRLTASYEQYF,TRBV30,TRBJ2-7
CASSLLGQAYEQYF,TRBV28,TRBJ2-7
CASSPGRGRQNSPLHF,TRBV28,TRBJ1-6
CASSAPDRPAGEKLFF,TRBV2,TRBJ1-4
CASSSYGTGGETQYF,TRBV6-2/TRBV6-3,TRBJ2-5
CASSIDGDSWQPQHF,TRBV19,TRBJ1-5
CASSPIRGRGNTGELFF,TRBV7-2,TRBJ2-2
CASSASGTGVEKLFF,TRBV5-1,TRBJ1-4
CAWRTGRPLFF,TRBV30,TRBJ1-4
CAISQATGNEQYF,TRBV10-3,TRBJ2-7